The next 7 T cell receptor beta chains were all read from a single sample in a study of blood T cell repertoires in COVID-19. Sequenced by immunoSEQ multiplex PCR; TCRdb stores in-frame clones only, minus some. The sample includes roughly 290,000 clones, about 89% seen only once; the top ten take around 0.84%. Specimen: peripheral blood. The source of these receptors is a man aged 25-45 years with acute or convalescent COVID-19.

The chain combines TRBV9 with TRBJ2-7, with a possible D match to TRBD1 (5 bases). The germline CDR1 and CDR2 sequences are SGDLS and YYNGEE. The CDR3 length is 14 residues. V shed 0 bases and J shed 3 bases, with 10 bases lying between them. CDR3 protein: CASSVADQGYEQYF. For the CDR3, the DNA is TGTGCCAGCAGCGTAGCGGATCAGGGCTACGAGCAGTACTTC. Filled out from reference TRBV9 and TRBJ2-7, the complete variable domain reads DSGVTQTPKHLITATGQRVTLRCSPRSGDLSVYWYQQSLDQGLQFLIQYYNGEERAKGNILERFSAQQFPDLHSELNLSSLELGDSALYFCASSVADQGYEQYFGPGTRLTVT.

The V and J genes are TRBV18 and TRBJ1-2; TRBD1 is a possible D gene (5 bases). The CDR3 spans 14 residues. Germline values: CDR1 KGHSH, CDR2 LQKENI. Trimming left V 3 bases short and J 4 bases short, with 12 bases between. DNA for the CDR3: TGTGCCAGCTCACCCCAGACAGACTCCTATGGCTACACCTTC. This sequence encodes CASSPQTDSYGYTF.

V usage is TRBV28 and J usage is TRBJ1-4; tentatively, D is TRBD1 (6 bases). V lost 6 bases and J 8 bases, leaving 16 bases between the germline ends. The CDR3 loop spans 14 amino acids. CDR1 and CDR2 (germline): MDHEN, SYDVKM. The CDR3 coding sequence is TGTGCCAGCAGCCACACAGGGATTAGCGAAAAACTGTTTTTT. It is translated as CASSHTGISEKLFF. The full variable domain, rest sourced from reference TRBV28 and TRBJ1-4, is DVKVTQSSRYLVKRTGEKVFLECVQDMDHENMFWYRQDPGLGLRLIYFSYDVKMKEKGDIPEGYSVSREKKERFSLILESASTNQTSMYLCASSHTGISEKLFFGSGTQLSVL.

This sequence joins TRBV5-6 and TRBJ2-3; D unclear. V dropped 1 base and J dropped 2 bases, with 11 bases sitting between them. From germline, CDR1 is SGHDT and CDR2 YYEEEE. This CDR3 contains 15 residues. The DNA for the CDR3 is TGTGCCAGCAGCTTGCAGTCAGTTCTCACAGATACGCAGTATTTT. Translated, it gives CASSLQSVLTDTQYF.

The chain uses TRBV30 and TRBJ1-6; a possible D gene is TRBD1 (5 bases). The CDR3 is 15 residues long. With 5 bases removed from V and 7 bases from J, the gap between germline ends came to 18 bases. Per the germline V gene, CDR1 is GTSNPN and CDR2 is SVGIG (reference sequence). The DNA of the CDR3 is TGTGCCTGGGGCCTTTCGGGACTGTCAAATTCACCCCTCCACTTT. It yields the protein CAWGLSGLSNSPLHF.

The rearrangement links TRBV5-1 to TRBJ2-1; D perhaps matches TRBD2 (5 bases). CDR1 is SGHRS and CDR2 is YFSETQ in the germline V gene. CDR3 size: 14 residues. V was pared by 4 bases and J by 0 bases, with 8 bases between. CDR3 sequence reads: CASSRGLSYNEQFF. The CDR3 bases are TGCGCCAGCAGCCGCGGGCTCTCCTACAATGAGCAGTTCTTC.

This chain links TRBV19 with TRBJ1-1; TRBD1 matches 10 bases. Germline lookup yields CDR1 LNHDA and CDR2 SQIVND (reference sequence). With 3 bases clipped from V and 7 bases from J, the junction kept 2 bases outside the gene matches. The CDR3 is 13 residues long. The CDR3 nucleotides are TGTGCCAGTAGTATTGGGACAGGGGTTGAAGCTTTCTTT. It codes for CASSIGTGVEAFF.